This T cell receptor (beta chain) was sequenced in a study of HIV-infected patients and healthy controls. Germline lookup yields CDR1 DFQATT and CDR2 SNEGSKA (reference sequence). The length of the CDR3 is 13 residues. Trimming removed 6 bases at V and 4 bases at J, with 13 bases between. cDNA was made from approximately 500 ng RNA using alpha and beta constant primers. Alpha and beta chain libraries were made separately by chain-specific third strand synthesis with multiplexing indices. Using its own MiXCR run on the 5' RACE reads, TCRdb lists one record per CDR3 protein. In the table there are some 6,200 distinct CDR3 sequences, under 30% of which are singletons. Judged by abundance, this clonotype is medium-sized. No cell fractionation was done, so the repertoire covers all unsorted peripheral blood T cells.

The sequence derives from an adult with HIV infection. The V and J genes are TRBV20-1 and TRBJ2-1, with D perhaps TRBD1 or TRBD2 (5 bases each). The sample consisted of blood, taken before antiretroviral therapy. CDR3 loop: CSAVPGRYNEQFF. DNA of the CDR3: TGCAGTGCGGTACCGGGACGGTACAATGAGCAGTTCTTC.